The 11 T cell receptor beta chains below were found in one sample sequenced in a study of T-cell reconstitution after alpha-beta-depleted transplantation in children. During its preparation, the TCRbeta library received unique molecular identifiers. TCRdb passed the PCR reads through MiXCR, listing each CDR3 protein once. The data show some 460,000 distinct CDR3 sequences, with about 17% seen just once and roughly 27% held by the top ten. The sample in question was PBMCs, mostly from graft donor cells, obtained 360 days after TCRalphabeta/CD19-depleted stem cell transplant. The receptors were gathered from a boy under two years old who had a stem cell transplant for Wiskott-Aldrich syndrome, so the T cells may come from the graft donor.

This clonotype was found a few times. The rearrangement joins TRBV3-1 to TRBJ1-1; 8 bases are shared with TRBD1. The germline V gene encodes CDR1 LGHDT and CDR2 YNNKEL (reference sequence). Trimming removed 0 bases from V and 5 bases from J; junction bases left unmatched: 8. The CDR3 spans 16 residues. CDR3 sequence reads: CASSQDRTGRRTEAFF. CDR3 coding DNA: TGTGCCAGCAGCCAAGATCGGACAGGGAGGAGGACTGAAGCTTTCTTT.

The rearrangement joins TRBV4-3 to TRBJ2-1; D is uncertain. Trimming removed 0 bases at V and 5 bases at J, with 5 bases between. The CDR3 has 13 amino acids. Looked up from germline, CDR1 is LGHNA and CDR2 is YSLEER. CDR3 coding DNA: TGCGCCAGCAGCCAAGATCACGACAATGAGCAGTTCTTC. Translated, it gives CASSQDHDNEQFF.

This clonotype has just a few counts. The V and J genes are TRBV7-9 and TRBJ2-1; 8 bases align to TRBD1. With V trimmed by 2 bases and J by 7 bases, 7 bases remained unmatched. This CDR3 spans 15 amino acids. Germline CDR1 reads SEHNR; CDR2 reads FQNEAQ (reference sequence). This CDR3 is CASSLHGQGWNEQFF. The CDR3, as DNA: TGTGCCAGCAGCTTACACGGACAGGGATGGAATGAGCAGTTCTTC.

This clonotype turned up a few times. The CDR3 sequence is CAISEGGRGEQYF. The CDR3 DNA is TGTGCCATCAGTGAGGGGGGGAGAGGCGAGCAGTACTTC. This chain connects TRBV10-3 to TRBJ2-7; possible D gene TRBD2, 6 bases. Germline assignment: CDR1 ENHRY and CDR2 SYGVKD. The CDR3 is made up of 13 amino acids. Trimming shortened V by 2 bases and J by 6 bases, and 11 bases separated the two germline ends.

This clonotype has a handful of counts. The chain has TRBV5-1 and TRBJ2-4; D unresolved. Germline loops: CDR1 SGHRS, CDR2 YFSETQ. V gave up 1 base and J gave up 4 bases, with 12 bases separating them. CDR3 length equals 15 residues. The CDR3 here is CASSLWGNPKNIQYF. In nucleotides, the CDR3 is TGCGCCAGCAGCTTGTGGGGAAACCCTAAAAACATTCAGTACTTC.

This clonotype was seen more than once but under ten times. The genes are TRBV12-3 or TRBV12-4 and TRBJ2-7, with 7 positions matching TRBD1. CDR3 length equals 16 residues. V dropped 4 bases and J dropped 3; count of bases not matched to a gene: 12. Written as DNA, the CDR3 is TGTGCCAGCAGTTCTCCTCCGACAGGGAACAACTACGAGCAGTACTTC. Its translation: CASSSPPTGNNYEQYF.

The V gene is TRBV18, the J gene TRBJ2-1; D may match TRBD1 or TRBD2 (5 bases each). This CDR3 has 17 residues. Germline assignment: CDR1 KGHSH and CDR2 LQKENI. The germline V and J ends were trimmed by 1 base and 0 bases, with 13 bases remaining between them. CDR3 loop: CASSPLGTVSSYNEQFF. The DNA for the CDR3 is TGTGCCAGCTCACCACTCGGGACGGTGAGCTCCTACAATGAGCAGTTCTTC.

This clonotype was seen only a few times. The rearrangement links TRBV6-1 to TRBJ2-4, with TRBD1 matching 8 bases. This CDR3 comprises 15 residues. Germline-derived CDR1 and CDR2 are MNHNS and SASEGT. The V and J ends lost 6 bases and 2 bases, in that order; junction bases with no gene match: 6. The CDR3 loop is CASRRQGRPKNIQYF. The CDR3 coding sequence is TGTGCCAGCAGACGACAGGGGCGGCCCAAAAACATTCAGTACTTC.

The chain has TRBV7-9 and TRBJ2-5, with D possibly called TRBD1 or TRBD2 (5 bases each). The germline V and J ends were trimmed by 5 bases and 2 bases, with 21 bases remaining between them. There are 17 residues in the CDR3. CDR1 and CDR2 from the germline V gene are SEHNR and FQNEAQ (reference sequence). The CDR3 nucleotides are TGTGCCAGCAGCCCCTCGGGGTGGGCCAGGGCTCAAGAGACCCAGTACTTC. Translation gives CASSPSGWARAQETQYF.

The rearrangement links TRBV20-1 to TRBJ2-1; 8 bases line up with TRBD2. The CDR3 is 16 residues long. Trimming cost V 3 bases and J 0 bases; bases outside gene matches: 7. Germline V gene data show CDR1 as DFQATT and CDR2 as SNEGSKA (reference sequence). CDR3 protein: CSAREERESSYNEQFF. The CDR3 coding sequence is TGCAGTGCTAGGGAGGAGCGGGAGAGCTCCTACAATGAGCAGTTCTTC.

The chain recombines TRBV29-1 with TRBJ2-5; TRBD2 matches 7 bases. The CDR3 consists of 18 residues. V shed 3 bases, J shed 2 bases, and the junction held 18 bases outside the gene matches. CDR1 is SQVTM and CDR2 is ANQGSEA in the germline V gene. The CDR3 is CSVDSGPRTGVYQETQYF. The CDR3 DNA reads TGCAGCGTTGATAGCGGGCCTCGAACGGGCGTTTATCAAGAGACCCAGTACTTC.